Below are 11 T cell receptor beta chains sequenced from a single sample in a study of T-cell reconstitution after alpha-beta-depleted transplantation in children. Molecular barcoding with unique molecular identifiers was used for the TCRbeta library. One entry per CDR3 protein, called by TCRdb with MiXCR from the PCR reads. The table has approximately 190,000 distinct CDR3 sequences, roughly 6.3% seen once. This specimen was PBMCs, taken before TCRalphabeta/CD19-depleted stem cell transplant. The receptor source for this set is a girl under three years old with combined immunodeficiency, due to receive a stem cell transplant.

This clonotype has ten or more counts. This sequence joins TRBV20-1 and TRBJ2-2, with a tentative D call TRBD1 (6 bases). The germline V gene has CDR1 DFQATT and CDR2 SNEGSKA (reference sequence). The V end lost 3 bases, the J end lost 5 bases, and 7 bases lay between the germline ends. CDR3 size: 12 residues. This CDR3 reads CSASGQTGELFF. CDR3 DNA: TGCAGTGCTAGCGGACAGACCGGGGAGCTGTTTTTT.

This clonotype appeared many times. The chain employs TRBV7-9 and TRBJ2-3; 9 bases align to TRBD2. Per germline, CDR1 SEHNR and CDR2 FQNEAQ (reference sequence). The CDR3 is 16 amino acids. The trim removed 0 bases at V and 3 bases at J, leaving 4 bases unmatched. The CDR3 DNA is TGTGCCAGCAGCTTAGCGACTAGCGGAGTGACAGATACGCAGTATTTT. Translation gives CASSLATSGVTDTQYF.

This clonotype was seen repeatedly, ten times or more. The chain employs TRBV7-6 and TRBJ2-3; 12 nucleotides line up with TRBD2. CDR1 and CDR2 from the germline V gene are SGHVS and FNYEAQ. CDR3 length: 16 residues. Germline trimming cut 4 bases from V and 3 bases from J; bases unmatched to any gene: 5. CDR3 nucleotides: TGTGCCAGCAGCTCCTCTAGCGGGGGGGTAACAGATACGCAGTATTTT. Translation gives CASSSSSGGVTDTQYF. Filled out from reference TRBV7-6 and TRBJ2-3, the complete variable domain reads GAGVSQSPRYKVTKRGQDVALRCDPISGHVSLYWYRQALGQGPEFLTYFNYEAQQDKSGLPNDRFSAERPEGSISTLTIQRTEQRDSAMYRCASSSSSGGVTDTQYFGPGTRLTVL.

This clonotype was counted only a few times. V and J are TRBV3-1 and TRBJ2-2; D possibly corresponds to TRBD1 (5 bases). The CDR3 contains 18 residues. Germline CDR1 is LGHDT and CDR2 is YNNKEL (reference sequence). V lost 2 bases and J lost 1, with 17 bases in between. The CDR3 spells CASSQRRPDTLNTGELFF. The CDR3 nucleotides read TGTGCCAGCAGCCAACGTCGGCCGGACACGCTGAACACCGGGGAGCTGTTTTTT. Combining the CDR3 with reference TRBV3-1 and TRBJ2-2 gives the whole variable domain DTAVSQTPKYLVTQMGNDKSIKCEQNLGHDTMYWYKQDSKKFLKIMFSYNNKELIINETVPNRFSPKSPDKAHLNLHINSLELGDSAVYFCASSQRRPDTLNTGELFFGEGSRLTVL.

This chain links TRBV7-8 with TRBJ1-2; tentatively, D is TRBD1 (5 bases). This CDR3 has 19 amino acids. Per the germline V gene, CDR1 is SGHVS and CDR2 is FQNEAQ. Trimming shortened V by 1 base and J by 4 bases, and 25 bases separated the two germline ends. CDR3 in amino acids: CASSLVPPARVRDSYGYTF. DNA of the CDR3: TGTGCCAGCAGCTTAGTTCCCCCCGCCCGAGTCAGGGATAGCTATGGCTACACCTTC.

There are many counts of this clonotype. The J gene is TRBJ1-6, the V gene TRBV7-2; no definite D call. CDR1 is SGHTA, CDR2 FQGNSA, per germline. The CDR3 sequence is 17 residues long. Trimming removed 1 base from V and 3 bases from J, with 13 bases in between. The CDR3, as DNA: TGTGCCAGCAGCTTAGGGTTTGGTGGAAACTATAATTCACCCCTCCACTTT. Its translation: CASSLGFGGNYNSPLHF.

This clonotype was recorded at least ten times. The CDR3 DNA is TGTGCCAGCAGCCCCCTCTTAGGGTCACAGCCCCAGCATTTT. It encodes CASSPLLGSQPQHF. The V and J genes are TRBV28 and TRBJ1-5; D is unresolved. V was shortened by 6 bases and J by 7 bases, with 16 bases between the two germline ends. The CDR3 consists of 14 residues. Per the germline V gene, CDR1 is MDHEN and CDR2 is SYDVKM.

This clonotype was found many times. The chain uses TRBV2 and TRBJ2-7; 12 bases match TRBD2. Trimming cost V 7 bases and J 2 bases; bases outside gene matches: 3. In germline, CDR1 is SNHLY, CDR2 FYNNEI. The length of the CDR3 is 14 residues. The CDR3 is CASNRLAGAYEQYF. CDR3 DNA sequence: TGTGCCAGCAACCGACTAGCGGGAGCCTACGAGCAGTACTTC.

This clonotype was recorded a few times. Given a much more abundant clone one base away, this may be a read error. The conserved closing phenylalanine or tryptophan is absent in this CDR3, likely reflecting a read error. The chain joins TRBV7-2 to TRBJ2-5, with 9 bases lining up with TRBD2. CDR1 is SGHTA and CDR2 is FQGNSA in the germline V gene. This CDR3 has 18 amino acids. The J segment lost 6 bases and the V segment lost 1 base, leaving 15 bases of the junction unmatched. The CDR3 bases are TGTGCCAGCAGCTTAGGGCTCGGAGGCGGGAGGGCCGCGAAGACCCAGTACTGC. It encodes CASSLGLGGGRAAKTQYC.

At least ten counts were recorded for this clonotype. The chain couples TRBV7-7 to TRBJ1-1; D is uncertain. V was trimmed by 4 bases and J by 1 base, leaving 7 bases between them. Looked up from germline, CDR1 is SSHAT and CDR2 is FNYEAQ (reference sequence). The CDR3 covers 13 residues. In nucleotides, the CDR3 is TGTGCCAGCAGCTATACAGAGAACACTGAAGCTTTCTTT. Protein sequence: CASSYTENTEAFF.

This clonotype was counted at least ten times. This chain connects TRBV7-4 to TRBJ1-1, with TRBD1 identical over 7 bases. Trimming removed 5 bases from V and 1 base from J; junction bases left unmatched: 10. Germline-derived CDR1 and CDR2 are SGHVT and SQSDAQ. The CDR3 loop spans 16 amino acids. The chain's CDR3 is CASSPEDRPRNTEAFF. In nucleotides, the CDR3 is TGTGCCAGCAGCCCAGAGGACAGGCCGAGGAACACTGAAGCTTTCTTT.